This T cell receptor beta chain stems from a study of T cells after yellow fever vaccination. Note on this clonotype: What it binds is unknown.

UMIs were added to TCR cDNA along with a universal primer site when it was made by 5'RACE template switching. From the 5' RACE reads, TCRdb called clonotypes with MiXCR, one entry per CDR3 protein. The sample includes around 590,000 distinct CDR3 sequences, approximately 13% of them seen just once. After removal of 3 bases from V and 8 bases from J, the junction contained 5 bases not matched to a gene. The CDR3 loop spans 14 amino acids. Germline V gives CDR1 SGHNT, CDR2 YYREEE (reference sequence). Findings and limits, study-wide: Post-booster samples contained most primary-vaccination clones (around 96% CD4, about 87% CD8). A secondary response was less intense yet reached its peak sooner, at day 5 versus 15. The CD4 compartment and the CD8 compartment contained a small share of clonotypes in common.

Material: PBMCs, obtained on the day of the yellow fever booster vaccination. The TCR comes from a man aged 30 to 45 who received the YFV17D yellow fever vaccine. The chain employs TRBV5-4 and TRBJ2-1; TRBD2 matches at 10 bases. In DNA form, the CDR3 reads TGTGCCAGCAGCTCCCTAGCGGGAGCATATGAGCAGTTCTTC. Translated: CASSSLAGAYEQFF.